This TCR beta chain was obtained from a study of patients and donors after allogeneic stem cell transplantation (dated by TCRdb to the early 2020s). A word on this clonotype: Its antigen has not been determined. Base qualities are not at hand, and no much larger clone is one base apart.

Preparation of the library involved RT-PCR. Reads for this sample came from a NextSeq 550. TCRdb took the public reads, trimmed them with fastp at Q25, ran MiXCR for clone calling and kept in-frame beta chains. For every CDR3 protein sequence, its rows merge into one entry that carries the most common genes and DNA. This sample holds 70,000 to 75,000 distinct CDR3 sequences; 26% were observed only once. About 26% of the sample lies in the top ten. There are 14 amino acids in the CDR3, from cysteine to phenylalanine inclusive. Only the CDR3 region is kept as DNA, spanning 42 bases read in frame from base 1. Trimming costs V 2 bases and J 4 bases, and their ends lie 12 bases apart. The germline V gene (reference sequence) gives CDR1 as SGHKS and CDR2 as YYEKEE.

Sequencing input: blood, either unsorted or a sorted T cell fraction (not recorded which). The sequence joins TRBV5-5 to TRBJ1-2, with a tentative D gene TRBD1 over 5 matching bases. The clonotype originates from a human donor who was either an allogeneic HSCT recipient or a stem cell or donor lymphocyte infusion donor (not recorded which). It is not recorded whose cells these are; they may come from a transplant donor. Here the CDR3 is given as CASSLTQGPYGYTF. The DNA is TGTGCCAGCAGCTTAACCCAGGGTCCCTATGGCTACACCTTC.